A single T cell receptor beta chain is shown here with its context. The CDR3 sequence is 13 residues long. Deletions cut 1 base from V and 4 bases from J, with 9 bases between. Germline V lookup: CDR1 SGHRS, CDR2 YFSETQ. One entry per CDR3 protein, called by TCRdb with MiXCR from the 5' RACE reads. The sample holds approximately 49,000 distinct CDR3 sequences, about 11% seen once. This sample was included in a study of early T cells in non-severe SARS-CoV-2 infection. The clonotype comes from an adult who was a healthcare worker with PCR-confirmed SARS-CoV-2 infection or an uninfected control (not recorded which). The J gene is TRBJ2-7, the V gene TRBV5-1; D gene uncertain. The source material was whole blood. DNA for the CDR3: TGCGCCAGCAGCTTGACAGCAGAATACGAGCAGTACTTC. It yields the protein CASSLTAEYEQYF.